This T cell receptor (beta chain) was identified during a study of PD-1 and CTLA-4 blockade in melanoma (dated by TCRdb to the early 2020s). Regarding the study in general: The study compared how PD-1 blockade and CTLA-4 blockade affected the melanoma-reactive CD8 T cell response in patients with melanoma.

The germline ends are 11 bases apart after V is trimmed by 5 bases and J by 0 bases. There are 14 amino acids in the CDR3, from cysteine to phenylalanine inclusive. Just the 42-base CDR3 DNA is kept, in frame starting at base 1. From a lookup of the germline V gene (reference sequence), CDR1 and CDR2 are LNHDA and SQIVND. The library was obtained by the immunoSEQ multiplex PCR assay. Here the immuneACCESS table is served through TCRdb, limited to in-frame sequences with V and J called. Missing clones are a known gap in these copies; in checked studies unresolved V genes cover under half, and the rest lacks a known reason. The sample profile shows tens of thousands of clones; 85% to 90% of them were found once. The ten largest clones add up to around 7.8% of the sample. A remark on this clone: This clone's antigen is unknown. No base quality values were provided; no much bigger clone lies one nucleotide off.

Specimen: CD8+ T cells from peripheral blood, collected before anti-PD-1 treatment. This sequence uses TRBV19 and TRBJ2-7; the D gene may be TRBD1 or TRBD2, since each aligns over 6 bases. The clonotype was recovered from a human donor with melanoma. The DNA sequence follows: TGTGCCAGTAGTGTACAGGGACTCTCCTACGAGCAGTACTTC. Translation gives CASSVQGLSYEQYF.